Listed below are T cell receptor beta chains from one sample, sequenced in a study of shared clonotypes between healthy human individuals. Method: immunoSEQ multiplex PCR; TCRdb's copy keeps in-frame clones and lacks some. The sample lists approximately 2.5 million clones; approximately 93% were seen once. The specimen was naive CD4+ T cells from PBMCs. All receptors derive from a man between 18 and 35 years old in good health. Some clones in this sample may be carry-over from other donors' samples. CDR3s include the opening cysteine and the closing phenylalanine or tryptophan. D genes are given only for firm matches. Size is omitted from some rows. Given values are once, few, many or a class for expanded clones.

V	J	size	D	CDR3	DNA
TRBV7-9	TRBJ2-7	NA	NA	CASSLASGLGEQYF	TGTGCCAGCAGCTTAGCGTCCGGGCTTGGCGAGCAGTACTTC
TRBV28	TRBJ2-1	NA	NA	CASSLSSYNEQFF	TGTGCCAGCAGTTTAAGCTCCTACAATGAGCAGTTCTTC
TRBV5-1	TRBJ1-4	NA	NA	CASSLALGFYRSSNEKLFF	TGCGCCAGCAGCTTGGCCCTCGGATTTTACAGGTCGTCTAATGAAAAACTGTTTTTT
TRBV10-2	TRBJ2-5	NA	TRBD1	CASRGFSLRGLQETQYF	TGCGCCAGCAGAGGGTTCAGTCTAAGGGGGCTCCAAGAGACCCAGTACTTC
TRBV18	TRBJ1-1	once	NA	CASSPPGVRDTEAFF	TGTGCCAGCTCACCACCTGGGGTCCGGGACACTGAAGCTTTCTTT
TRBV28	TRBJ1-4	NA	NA	CASSTAGTRREKLFF	TGTGCCAGCAGTACCGCCGGGACAAGGCGTGAAAAACTGTTTTTT
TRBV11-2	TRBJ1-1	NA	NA	CASSLGQLTEAFF	TGTGCCAGCAGCTTAGGGCAGCTGACTGAAGCTTTCTTT
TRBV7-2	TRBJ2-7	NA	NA	CASALGRTSYEQYF	TGTGCCAGCGCCTTAGGCCGAACCTCCTACGAGCAGTACTTC
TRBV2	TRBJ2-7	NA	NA	CASSGQARSYEQYF	TGTGCCAGCAGTGGACAGGCGCGATCCTACGAGCAGTACTTC
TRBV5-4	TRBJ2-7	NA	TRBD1	CASSSIQGNRDYEQYF	TGTGCCAGCAGCAGCATACAGGGGAATAGGGACTACGAGCAGTACTTC
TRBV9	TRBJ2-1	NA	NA	CASSVSGQNNEQFF	TGTGCCAGCAGCGTATCGGGACAAAACAATGAGCAGTTCTTC
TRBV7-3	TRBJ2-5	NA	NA	CASSLAGRGETQYF	TGTGCCAGCAGCTTAGCAGGGAGAGGAGAGACCCAGTACTTC
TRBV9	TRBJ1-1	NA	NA	CASSVGGAKNTEAFF	TGTGCCAGCAGCGTCGGGGGAGCCAAGAACACTGAAGCTTTCTTT
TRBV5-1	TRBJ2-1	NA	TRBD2	CASSPLRTSGMRSGSYNEQFF	TGCGCCAGCAGCCCCCTCCGGACTAGCGGGATGCGTTCGGGATCCTACAATGAGCAGTTCTTC
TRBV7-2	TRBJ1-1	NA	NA	CASSLSRTEAFF	TGTGCCAGCAGCTTAAGTCGGACTGAAGCTTTCTTT
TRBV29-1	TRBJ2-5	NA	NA	CSVERSGAETQYF	TGCAGCGTTGAAAGGTCAGGGGCGGAGACCCAGTACTTC
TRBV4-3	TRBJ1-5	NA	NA	CASSQDLSQGSNQPQHF	TGCGCCAGCAGCCAAGATCTTTCGCAGGGGAGCAATCAGCCCCAGCATTTT
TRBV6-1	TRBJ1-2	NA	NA	CASSEGLLPHYGYTF	TGTGCCAGCAGTGAAGGACTCCTTCCCCACTATGGCTACACCTTC
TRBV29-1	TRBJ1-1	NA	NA	CSVELGADTEAFF	TGCAGCGTTGAACTAGGGGCGGACACTGAAGCTTTCTTT
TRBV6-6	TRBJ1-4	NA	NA	CASSPRGDNEKLFF	TGTGCCAGCAGCCCCAGGGGTGATAATGAAAAACTGTTTTTT